What follows are 15 T cell receptor beta chains derived from one specimen sequenced in a study of T-cell reconstitution after alpha-beta-depleted transplantation in children. Unique molecular identifiers were built into the TCRbeta library. TCRdb re-derived calls from the PCR reads in MiXCR, one entry per CDR3 protein. Of 90,000 to 100,000 distinct CDR3 sequences in the sample, under 25% are singletons; the top ten hold about 20%. The material sequenced was PBMCs, taken before TCRalphabeta/CD19-depleted stem cell transplant. The receptors stem from a boy aged 2-15 years with acute lymphoblastic leukemia, due to receive a stem cell transplant.

Concerning this clonotype itself: At one boundary the junction diverges from the germline segment, which might be a read error. The V and J genes are TRBV29-1 and TRBJ1-4; D is unresolved. The length of the CDR3 is 14 residues. Germline V CDR1 and CDR2: SQVTM, ANQGSEA. Here the CDR3 reads CSVEDPSTNEKLFF. CDR3 bases: TGCAGCGTAGAAGACCCATCAACTAATGAAAAACTGTTTTTT. Full variable domain (rest looked up from reference TRBV29-1 and TRBJ1-4): SAVISQKPSRDICQRGTSLTIQCQVDSQVTMMFWYRQQPGQSLTLIATANQGSEATYESGFVIDKFPISRPNLTFSTLTVSNMSPEDSSIYLCSVEDPSTNEKLFFGSGTQLSVL.

This clonotype was detected only a few times. This chain uses TRBV20-1 with TRBJ2-3; 10 nucleotides line up with TRBD2. Germline lookup yields CDR1 DFQATT and CDR2 SNEGSKA (reference sequence). After removal of 5 bases from V and 10 bases from J, the junction contained 15 bases not matched to a gene. The CDR3 is 15 residues long. The CDR3 DNA is TGCAGTGCTTCAGCCGGGACTAGCGCCCAGGGATCGCAGTATTTT. It specifies CSASAGTSAQGSQYF.

This clonotype was seen a handful of times. The chain employs TRBV20-1 and TRBJ2-5; D unresolved. Trimming took off 1 base at V and 5 bases at J, with 14 bases between the two ends. The germline V gene has CDR1 DFQATT and CDR2 SNEGSKA (reference sequence). The CDR3 spans 14 residues. CDR3 protein: CSARGDALGETQYF. The CDR3 DNA reads TGCAGTGCTAGAGGAGACGCCCTCGGCGAGACCCAGTACTTC.

CDR3 sequence reads: CASSVDGGGQFF. CDR3 coding DNA: TGCGCCAGCAGCGTCGACGGTGGCGGGCAGTTCTTC. V is TRBV5-1 and J is TRBJ2-1, with D uncertain. The length of the CDR3 is 12 residues. Trimming cost V 4 bases and J 12 bases, with 14 bases left between them. CDR1 SGHRS and CDR2 YFSETQ come from the germline V gene.

The chain has TRBV20-1 and TRBJ2-1, with 7 bases aligning to TRBD2. Germline V gives CDR1 DFQATT, CDR2 SNEGSKA (reference sequence). V trimming: 3 bases; J trimming: 7 bases; junction bases outside the gene matches: 12. This CDR3 has 15 amino acids. CDR3 protein: CSARDLAESLNEQFF. In DNA form, the CDR3 reads TGCAGTGCTAGGGATCTAGCGGAGTCCTTAAATGAGCAGTTCTTC.

This clonotype was seen a handful of times. This chain uses TRBV10-3 with TRBJ2-7; 12 nucleotides line up with TRBD2. V trimming: 10 bases; J trimming: 6 bases; junction bases outside the gene matches: 7. This CDR3 has 13 residues. Per germline, CDR1 ENHRY and CDR2 SYGVKD. The CDR3 region is CATFPGLAGEQYF. CDR3 coding DNA: TGTGCCACCTTCCCGGGACTAGCGGGCGAGCAGTACTTC.

As to this clonotype: The junction differs from germline at one of its ends, possibly a read error. The chain links TRBV7-2 to TRBJ1-3, with D possibly being TRBD1 (5 bases). The CDR3 covers 15 residues. CDR1 and CDR2 from the germline V gene are SGHTA and FQGNSA. CDR3 sequence reads: CASSLAGTTGNTIYF. CDR3 sequence (DNA): TGTGCCAGCAGCCTAGCAGGGACCACTGGAAACACCATATATTTT.

The gene calls are TRBV7-2 and TRBJ1-2, with a possible D match to TRBD1 (5 bases). Per germline, CDR1 SGHTA and CDR2 FQGNSA. The CDR3 consists of 13 residues. V lost 4 bases and J 2 bases, leaving 8 bases between the germline ends. The CDR3 nucleotides read TGTGCCAGCAGCTCGGGGGGAAACTATGGCTACACCTTC. It specifies CASSSGGNYGYTF.

This clonotype appeared a single time. A read error may produce the germline difference seen at one junction end. The chain combines TRBV6-2 or TRBV6-3 with TRBJ2-1; 16 bases are shared with TRBD2. The germline V gene has CDR1 MNHEY and CDR2 SVGEGT. There are 14 residues in the CDR3. The CDR3 loop is CAGSYTGTSGREFF. For the CDR3, the DNA is TGTGCCGGCAGCTACACCGGGACTAGCGGGAGGGAGTTCTTC.

This clonotype has at least ten counts. The rearrangement links TRBV20-1 to TRBJ1-5; D not resolved. The CDR3 loop spans 14 amino acids. CDR1 DFQATT and CDR2 SNEGSKA come from the germline V gene (reference sequence). The V and J ends lost 5 bases and 0 bases respectively, with 11 bases between them. The DNA of the CDR3 is TGCAGTGCTGCCCGGAGCTATAGCAATCAGCCCCAGCATTTT. This sequence encodes CSAARSYSNQPQHF.

The J gene is TRBJ2-1, the V gene TRBV10-1, with 15 positions matching TRBD2. J was trimmed by 11 bases and V by 5 bases; bases with no gene match: 4. This CDR3 contains 14 residues. CDR1 and CDR2 (germline): WNHNN, SYGVQD (reference sequence). The CDR3 reads CASSPGLAGGKQFF. The CDR3 DNA reads as TGCGCCAGCAGTCCGGGACTAGCGGGAGGCAAGCAGTTCTTC.

The chain couples TRBV11-2 to TRBJ2-1; possible D gene TRBD2, 5 bases. V shed 5 bases and J shed 7 bases, with 27 bases lying between them. This CDR3 is built from 18 residues. CDR1 is SGHAT, CDR2 FQNNGV, per germline. CDR3 residues: CASSASTLPGKFGNEQFF. The CDR3 DNA reads TGTGCCAGCAGCGCATCGACGCTCCCGGGAAAGTTCGGGAATGAGCAGTTCTTC.

This clonotype has a handful of counts. This chain links TRBV5-8 with TRBJ1-2; D remains ambiguous. V lost 2 bases and J 8 bases, leaving 10 bases between the germline ends. The V gene's germline CDR1 is SGHTS and CDR2 YDEGEE. The CDR3 is 12 residues long. For the CDR3, the DNA is TGTGCCAGCAGCTTCCCGAGGGTCGGCTACACCTTC. Its translation is CASSFPRVGYTF.

Many counts were recorded for this clonotype. In DNA, the CDR3 is TGTGCCAGCTCACCAGTGTCCGGCAGGGGAGAGACCCAGTACTTC. Its protein is CASSPVSGRGETQYF. V is TRBV18 and J is TRBJ2-5; D may be TRBD1 (6 bases). Trimming removed 2 bases at V and 4 bases at J, with 14 bases between. The CDR3 has 15 amino acids. From germline, CDR1 is KGHSH and CDR2 LQKENI.

This chain connects TRBV5-1 to TRBJ1-1, with TRBD1 as a possible D gene (6 bases). The length of the CDR3 is 17 residues. With 8 bases removed from V and 6 bases from J, the gap between germline ends came to 29 bases. The germline gives CDR1 SGHRS, CDR2 YFSETQ. CDR3 in amino acids: CASSEANIGGRGAEAFF. The CDR3 coding sequence is TGCGCCAGTTCAGAGGCCAACATTGGGGGGCGCGGCGCTGAAGCTTTCTTT.